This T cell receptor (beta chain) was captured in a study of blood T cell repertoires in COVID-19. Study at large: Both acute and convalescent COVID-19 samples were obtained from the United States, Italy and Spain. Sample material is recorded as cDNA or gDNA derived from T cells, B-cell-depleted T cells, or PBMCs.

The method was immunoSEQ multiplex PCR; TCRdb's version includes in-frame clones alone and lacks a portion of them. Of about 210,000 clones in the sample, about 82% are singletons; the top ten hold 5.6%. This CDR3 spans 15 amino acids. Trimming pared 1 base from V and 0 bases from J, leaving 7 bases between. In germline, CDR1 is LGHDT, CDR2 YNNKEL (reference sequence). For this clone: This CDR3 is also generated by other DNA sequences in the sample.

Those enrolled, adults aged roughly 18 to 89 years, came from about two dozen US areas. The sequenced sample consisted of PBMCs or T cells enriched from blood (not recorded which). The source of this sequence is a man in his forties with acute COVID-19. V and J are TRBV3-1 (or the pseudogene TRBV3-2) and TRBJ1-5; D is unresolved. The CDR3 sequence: CASSQVAGSNQPQHF. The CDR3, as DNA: TGTGCCAGCAGCCAAGTTGCGGGTAGCAATCAGCCCCAGCATTTT.